Detailed here is one TCR beta chain. This sample was taken from a study of blood T cell repertoires in COVID-19. The CDR3 has 14 residues. V was clipped by 3 bases and J by 6 bases; unmatched bases: 5. Germline assignment: CDR1 SGHTA and CDR2 FQGTGA. In the original processing: Scientists estimated how many nucleated cells there were by amplifying reference gene primers. Clones were read by immunoSEQ multiplex PCR, and TCRdb kept only the in-frame ones, dropping some. Clonal size and the V and J genes are those of that table, whereas D and trimming came from the DNA. Altogether 150,000 to 200,000 clones are present, around 79% being singletons, with the ten largest covering around 5.4%.

The J gene is TRBJ2-1, the V gene TRBV7-3, with 7 bases aligning to TRBD1. This sequence was found in a woman aged 40 to 55 with COVID-19, enrolled during active disease. Sequenced sample: peripheral blood. For the CDR3, the DNA is TGTGCCAGCAGCTTCTTAGGACAGGTCAATGAGCAGTTCTTC. It codes for CASSFLGQVNEQFF.